Shown below are 15 T cell receptor beta chains from a single sample sequenced in a study of OX40 agonist ivuxolimab in advanced cancers. Preparation of the library involved the immunoSEQ multiplex PCR assay. TCRdb mirrors the immuneACCESS table, restricted to in-frame sequences. Some clones are absent from its copies; in checked studies, under half trace to an unresolved V gene, and the reason for the others is unknown. This sample holds approximately 64,000 clones; approximately 86% were observed only once. 2.8% of the sample comes from the top ten. This specimen was CD4+ or CD8+ T cells sorted from blood, taken in a trial of the OX40 agonist ivuxolimab. These receptors all stem from an adult with an advanced solid tumor such as melanoma, head and neck, liver or kidney cancer.

This clone was observed a single time. This chain links TRBV6-5 with TRBJ1-5; no definite D call. This CDR3 has 12 amino acids. The V end lost 6 bases, the J end lost 4 bases, and 7 bases lay between the germline ends. The germline V gene has CDR1 MNHEY and CDR2 SVGAGI. The CDR3 sequence is CASRKWNQPQHF. The CDR3 DNA sequence: TGTGCCAGCAGGAAATGGAATCAGCCCCAGCATTTT.

This rearrangement joins TRBV5-5 to TRBJ1-1; D uncertain. V was cut by 1 base and J by 0 bases, with 13 bases left in between. The CDR3 spans 16 residues. Germline V lookup: CDR1 SGHKS, CDR2 YYEKEE (reference sequence). The CDR3 reads CASSLLFGRMNTEAFF. The CDR3 DNA reads TGTGCCAGCAGCTTGCTGTTCGGAAGAATGAACACTGAAGCTTTCTTT.

This chain connects TRBV2 to TRBJ1-1; 7 bases fit TRBD1. Germline trimming cut 7 bases from V and 3 bases from J; bases unmatched to any gene: 5. The CDR3 loop spans 13 amino acids. CDR1 and CDR2 (germline): SNHLY, FYNNEI. For the CDR3, the DNA is TGTGCCAGCACCGCACAGGGGTACACTGAAGCTTTCTTT. It codes for CASTAQGYTEAFF.

This clone was seen at least ten times. The rearrangement links TRBV2 to TRBJ2-3; TRBD1 agrees at 8 bases. J lost 5 bases, V lost 2 bases, and 3 bases had no gene match. The CDR3 covers 14 residues. Germline V lookup: CDR1 SNHLY, CDR2 FYNNEI. CDR3 coding DNA: TGTGCCAGCAGTGAACAAGGACAGGGAGATACGCAGTATTTT. Protein: CASSEQGQGDTQYF.

The chain carries TRBV5-1 and TRBJ2-1; 9 bases are shared with TRBD2. V shed 4 bases and J 6 bases; nucleotides not matched to a gene: 11. Germline CDR1 is SGHRS and CDR2 is YFSETQ. The CDR3 has 16 amino acids. CDR3 loop: CASSTLAGWGPNEQFF. DNA of the CDR3: TGCGCCAGCAGCACTCTAGCGGGATGGGGCCCCAATGAGCAGTTCTTC.

This sequence joins TRBV10-3 and TRBJ1-2; D ambiguous. Germline assignment: CDR1 ENHRY and CDR2 SYGVKD. The CDR3 runs to 13 residues. V lost 10 bases and J lost 1, with 13 bases in between. This CDR3 reads CATRTADNYGYTF. CDR3 DNA sequence: TGTGCCACTCGGACGGCGGATAACTATGGCTACACCTTC.

The V gene is TRBV10-3, the J gene TRBJ2-1; D gene unclear. The CDR3 length is 15 residues. Germline assignment: CDR1 ENHRY and CDR2 SYGVKD. V shed 2 bases and J shed 5 bases, with 13 bases lying between them. CDR3 sequence: CAISERGFNDNEQFF. For the CDR3, the DNA is TGTGCCATCAGTGAGCGAGGTTTTAACGACAATGAGCAGTTCTTC.

This clone has just a few counts. This rearrangement joins TRBV30 to TRBJ1-2, with D possibly being TRBD1 (5 bases). CDR3 length: 14 residues. CDR1 is GTSNPN, CDR2 SVGIG, per germline (reference sequence). Trimming stripped 0 bases from V and 7 bases from J, with 15 bases between. The chain's CDR3 is CAWSVSWTGAGYTF. DNA for the CDR3: TGTGCCTGGAGTGTCTCCTGGACCGGGGCTGGCTACACCTTC.

J is TRBJ2-3 and V is TRBV5-1; D gene unclear. Trimming pared 1 base from V and 6 bases from J, leaving 12 bases between. In germline, CDR1 is SGHRS, CDR2 YFSETQ. The CDR3 consists of 14 residues. Here the CDR3 DNA reads TGCGCCAGCAGCTTGCAGGCTTCTGGGGATACGCAGTATTTT. It translates to CASSLQASGDTQYF.

This sequence joins TRBV7-2 and TRBJ2-7, with a weak D call TRBD1 (6 bases). Germline V gene lookup returns CDR1 SGHTA and CDR2 FQGNSA. CDR3 size: 14 residues. V was pared by 4 bases and J by 4 bases, with 14 bases between. The CDR3 bases are TGTGCCAGCAGCTCGACAGGAACCAGATACGAGCAGTACTTC. Amino acids: CASSSTGTRYEQYF.

CDR3 region: CATSRDQSGSPLHF. In DNA, the CDR3 is TGTGCCACCAGCAGAGATCAATCGGGTTCACCCCTCCACTTT. The chain combines TRBV15 with TRBJ1-6; D remains unclear. The V gene lost 0 bases and the J gene lost 9 bases, with 9 bases spanning the gap. Germline lookup yields CDR1 LNHNV and CDR2 YYDKDF (reference sequence). The CDR3 has 14 amino acids. Supplemented by reference TRBV15 and TRBJ1-6, the full variable domain reads DAMVIQNPRYQVTQFGKPVTLSCSQTLNHNVMYWYQQKSSQAPKLLFHYYDKDFNNEADTPDNFQSRRPNTSFCFLDIRSPGLGDTAMYLCATSRDQSGSPLHFGNGTRLTVT.

J is TRBJ2-1 and V is TRBV28; 11 bases agree with TRBD2. V lost 6 bases, J lost 5 bases, and 3 bases stayed unmatched. The CDR3 loop spans 14 amino acids. Looked up from germline, CDR1 is MDHEN and CDR2 is SYDVKM. The CDR3 nucleotides are TGTGCCAGCAGGACTAGCGGGAAAAACAATGAGCAGTTCTTC. Translating gives CASRTSGKNNEQFF.

J is TRBJ1-4 and V is TRBV30; the D gene is possibly TRBD1 (5 bases). CDR3 length equals 13 residues. Germline V lookup: CDR1 GTSNPN, CDR2 SVGIG (reference sequence). V gave up 3 bases and J gave up 4 bases, with 9 bases separating them. CDR3 protein: CAWRGEDNEKLFF. CDR3 DNA: TGTGCCTGGAGGGGGGAGGATAATGAAAAACTGTTTTTT. The full variable domain, with the rest looked up from reference TRBV30 and TRBJ1-4, is SQTIHQWPATLVQPVGSPLSLECTVEGTSNPNLYWYRQAAGRGLQLLFYSVGIGQISSEVPQNLSASRPQDRQFILSSKKLLLSDSGFYLCAWRGEDNEKLFFGSGTQLSVL.

The chain carries TRBV5-4 and TRBJ2-1, with 13 bases identical to TRBD2. CDR1 SGHNT and CDR2 YYREEE come from the germline V gene (reference sequence). This CDR3 is built from 16 residues. V trimming: 4 bases; J trimming: 6 bases; junction bases outside the gene matches: 7. The CDR3 reads CASSRGLAGISNEQFF. In DNA form, the CDR3 reads TGTGCCAGCAGCAGGGGACTAGCGGGAATTTCCAATGAGCAGTTCTTC.

The chain carries TRBV7-2 and TRBJ2-3; TRBD2 agrees at 7 bases. CDR1 is SGHTA, CDR2 FQGNSA, per germline. CDR3 length equals 14 residues. J gave up 4 bases and V 10 bases, and 11 bases lay outside the gene matches. The CDR3 protein is CATSPGGSSDTQYF. CDR3 nucleotide sequence: TGTGCCACCTCCCCGGGGGGATCCTCAGATACGCAGTATTTT.